Following are 5 T cell receptor beta chains from one sample sequenced in a study of cytomegalovirus exposure and HLA in healthy donors. A multiplex PCR was run with 60 Vbeta primers and 13 Jbeta primers. Assay: immunoSEQ multiplex PCR; the TCRdb copy retains only in-frame clones and omits some. The sample holds fewer than 200,000 clones; around 82% are singletons and the top ten take around 1.5%. Sequenced input: PBMCs. The source is a male donor in good health and CMV-seronegative.

The chain's CDR3 is CASSTGQGSDTQYF. CDR3 nucleotide sequence: TGCGCCAGCAGCACGGGACAGGGGTCAGATACGCAGTATTTT. The chain joins TRBV5-1 to TRBJ2-3; TRBD1 aligns across 10 bases. This CDR3 contains 14 residues. With 4 bases clipped from V and 4 bases from J, the junction kept 3 bases outside the gene matches. Germline V gene sequence: CDR1 SGHRS, CDR2 YFSETQ. The variable domain in full, completed from reference TRBV5-1 and TRBJ2-3, reads KAGVTQTPRYLIKTRGQQVTLSCSPISGHRSVSWYQQTPGQGLQFLFEYFSETQRNKGNFPGRFSGRQFSNSRSEMNVSTLELGDSALYLCASSTGQGSDTQYFGPGTRLTVL.

The CDR3 DNA reads TGTGCCAGCAGCGGGGGGGGGAATAATTCACCCCTCCACTTT. As protein: CASSGGGNNSPLHF. V gene TRBV7-8 combines with J gene TRBJ1-6; perhaps TRBD1 as D (5 bases). Germline assignment: CDR1 SGHVS and CDR2 FQNEAQ. The V end was cut by 5 bases, the J end by 5 bases, with 10 bases between. The CDR3 has 14 residues.

The CDR3 reads CASSRDTSSYNSPLHF. Here the CDR3 DNA reads TGCGCCAGCAGTAGGGACACCAGCTCCTATAATTCACCCCTCCACTTT. The V gene is TRBV5-1, the J gene TRBJ1-6; D may be TRBD1 (6 bases). The CDR3 runs 16 residues. Germline V lookup: CDR1 SGHRS, CDR2 YFSETQ. V gave up 5 bases and J gave up 0 bases, with 12 bases separating them.

The chain has TRBV19 and TRBJ1-5; no clear D gene. Per the germline V gene, CDR1 is LNHDA and CDR2 is SQIVND (reference sequence). This CDR3 contains 15 residues. The V end lost 5 bases, the J end lost 7 bases, and 18 bases lay between the germline ends. The CDR3, as DNA: TGTGCCAGTAGTGCCGTGACCGGAGCGCGCCAGCCCCAGCATTTT. Translation: CASSAVTGARQPQHF. The full variable domain, its missing parts supplied by reference TRBV19 and TRBJ1-5, is DGGITQSPKYLFRKEGQNVTLSCEQNLNHDAMYWYRQDPGQGLRLIYYSQIVNDFQKGDIAEGYSVSREKKESFPLTVTSAQKNPTAFYLCASSAVTGARQPQHFGDGTRLSIL.

V usage is TRBV7-3 and J usage is TRBJ2-1, with TRBD1 matching over 7 bases. The length of the CDR3 is 15 residues. The germline V gene has CDR1 SGHTA and CDR2 FQGTGA. The V segment lost 5 bases and the J segment 4 bases; nucleotides outside the gene matches: 8. The CDR3, as DNA: TGTGCCAGCAGCCCCGGACAGGCGCGTTACAATGAGCAGTTCTTC. Protein product: CASSPGQARYNEQFF.